The TCR beta chain under discussion was sequenced for a study of blood T cell repertoires in COVID-19. Study at large: Sites in the United States, Italy and Spain provided acute and convalescent COVID-19 samples. Nucleic acid was either cDNA or gDNA, and it came from T cells, B-cell-depleted T cells, or PBMCs.

Per the authors' pipeline: Amplification of reference gene primers provided the estimated nucleated cell counts. Clones were read by immunoSEQ multiplex PCR, and TCRdb kept only the in-frame ones, dropping some. For V, J and clone size, that table is used; D and trimming come from the DNA. The sample has under 130,000 clones, approximately 79% seen once. The V and J ends lost 5 bases and 5 bases respectively, with 16 bases between them. This CDR3 contains 14 residues. Per germline, CDR1 SGHTA and CDR2 FQGNSA. The chain carries TRBV7-2 and TRBJ2-7; D may be TRBD2 (6 bases). The sample consisted of peripheral blood. This sequence was found in a man between 65 and 85 years old with active or convalescent COVID-19. The CDR3 DNA sequence: TGTGCCAGCAGCCCTGGCTGGGGAGGACACGAGCAGTACTTC. It codes for CASSPGWGGHEQYF. The whole variable domain, remainder taken from reference TRBV7-2 and TRBJ2-7, is GAGVSQSPSNKVTEKGKDVELRCDPISGHTALYWYRQSLGQGLEFLIYFQGNSAPDKSGLPSDRFSAERTGGSVSTLTIQRTQQEDSAVYLCASSPGWGGHEQYFGPGTRLTVT.